This entry concerns a single T cell receptor (beta chain). TCRdb used MiXCR to reprocess the 5' RACE reads, holding one entry per CDR3 protein. The sample consists of fewer than 450,000 distinct CDR3 sequences, under 30% of them appearing once. The data originate from a study of identical twins' blood T cells. Trimming took off 0 bases at V and 3 bases at J, with 3 bases between the two ends. The CDR3 loop spans 11 amino acids. From germline, CDR1 is SQVTM and CDR2 ANQGSEA. The sequence derives from a woman aged 18 to 49 in good health. This sequence joins TRBV29-1 and TRBJ2-7; D remains unclear. Sequenced input: PBMCs. CDR3 DNA: TGCAGCGTTGAAGAATTCTACGAGCAGTACTTC. It is translated as CSVEEFYEQYF.